This T cell receptor (beta chain) emerged from a study of early T cells in non-severe SARS-CoV-2 infection. The overall study: Chains were not paired, and sequencing was done on bulk RNA from unsorted whole blood.

Attachment of unique molecular identifiers to individual cDNA molecules was performed. MiXCR, applied by TCRdb to the 5' RACE reads, yields one record per CDR3 protein. The table lists 53,000 or so distinct CDR3 sequences, approximately 9.8% of them singletons. The CDR3 loop spans 17 amino acids. V lost 0 bases and J 2 bases, leaving 17 bases between the germline ends. CDR1 is SGHTA and CDR2 is FQGNSA in the germline V gene. Comment on this clonotype: Antigen: not known.

Notes on the study in general: VDJdb-based matching was biased toward anti-spike CD8 responses and missed private and CD4 specificities.

This sequence originates from an adult who was a healthcare worker with PCR-confirmed SARS-CoV-2 infection or an uninfected control (not recorded which). This sequence joins TRBV7-2 and TRBJ2-7, with D possibly being TRBD2 (6 bases). Sequencing input: whole blood. The CDR3 DNA sequence: TGTGCCAGCAGCTTAGCGCTCCGCGGGATAGGGGCCTACGAGCAGTACTTC. Its protein is CASSLALRGIGAYEQYF.